These 24 T cell receptor beta chains came from one sample sequenced in a study of blood T cell repertoires in COVID-19. Measured with immunoSEQ multiplex PCR; TCRdb has only the in-frame clones, and not every one. The sample records over 250,000 clones, 75% to 90% being singletons. Input material: peripheral blood. These receptors originate from a man aged 45-65 years with acute or convalescent COVID-19.

This clone was detected once. The chain combines TRBV7-9 with TRBJ2-1; D possibly corresponds to TRBD1 (6 bases). Germline loops: CDR1 SEHNR, CDR2 FQNEAQ (reference sequence). V lost 5 bases and J lost 0, with 14 bases in between. The CDR3 is 16 residues long. CDR3 loop: CASSPTGTRSYNEQFF. The CDR3 bases are TGTGCCAGCAGCCCAACGGGGACACGCTCCTACAATGAGCAGTTCTTC.

This chain connects TRBV19 to TRBJ2-1; the match to TRBD1 covers 7 bases. The CDR3 extends over 14 amino acids. Trimming took 6 bases from V and 6 from J; bases not matched to a gene: 8. From germline, CDR1 is LNHDA and CDR2 SQIVND (reference sequence). The CDR3 here is CASSRDRVGNEQFF. As DNA, the CDR3 is TGTGCCAGTAGCCGAGACAGGGTGGGCAATGAGCAGTTCTTC.

The chain is built from TRBV5-4 and TRBJ2-3; possible D gene TRBD2, 6 bases. The CDR3 is 15 residues long. CDR1 and CDR2 (germline): SGHNT, YYREEE (reference sequence). V lost 4 bases and J 0 bases, leaving 12 bases between the germline ends. The CDR3 region is CASSTGDRSTDTQYF. The CDR3 DNA reads as TGTGCCAGCAGCACGGGGGACCGGAGCACAGATACGCAGTATTTT.

The rearrangement uses TRBV7-2 and TRBJ2-2, with D unresolved. Trimming left V 3 bases short and J 7 bases short, with 12 bases between. Germline CDR1 SGHTA, CDR2 FQGNSA. This CDR3 contains 14 residues. The CDR3 region is CASSLVEAVGELFF. CDR3 sequence (DNA): TGTGCCAGCAGCTTGGTAGAGGCAGTCGGGGAGCTGTTTTTT.

The gene calls are TRBV10-3 and TRBJ1-6, with D tentatively TRBD1 (5 bases). The CDR3 length is 14 residues. V lost 0 bases, J lost 12 bases, and 12 bases lay in between. The germline V gene has CDR1 ENHRY and CDR2 SYGVKD. As DNA, the CDR3 is TGTGCCATCAGTGAGTCAGGGGAAGTACGACCCCTCCACTTT. Its translation is CAISESGEVRPLHF.

The chain uses TRBV6-1 and TRBJ2-5; D gene unclear. Trimming pared 2 bases from V and 5 bases from J, leaving 6 bases between. Germline values: CDR1 MNHNS, CDR2 SASEGT. The CDR3 spans 12 residues. CDR3: CASSELRETQYF. The DNA for the CDR3 is TGTGCCAGCAGTGAACTGCGGGAGACCCAGTACTTC.

The chain has TRBV18 and TRBJ2-2, with 7 positions matching TRBD2. V gave up 3 bases and J gave up 4 bases; unmatched junction bases: 8. Germline CDR1 KGHSH, CDR2 LQKENI. The CDR3 totals 16 residues. CDR3 sequence reads: CASSPRGGVSTGELFF. The CDR3 coding sequence is TGTGCCAGCTCACCCCGGGGAGGGGTAAGCACCGGGGAGCTGTTTTTT.

This clone was counted a few times. V is TRBV10-3 and J is TRBJ2-5; 9 nucleotides match TRBD2. V lost 6 bases to trimming and J lost 2 bases; unmatched junction nucleotides: 13. Germline loops: CDR1 ENHRY, CDR2 SYGVKD. The length of the CDR3 is 17 residues. This CDR3 is CAIRGWDASGEQETQYF. CDR3 in DNA: TGTGCCATCAGGGGCTGGGATGCTAGCGGGGAGCAAGAGACCCAGTACTTC.

The rearrangement uses TRBV11-2 and TRBJ2-7; TRBD1 is a possible D gene (5 bases). The V gene lost 8 bases and the J gene lost 2 bases, with 10 bases spanning the gap. The CDR3 sequence is 12 residues long. The germline V gene encodes CDR1 SGHAT and CDR2 FQNNGV. The CDR3 DNA reads TGTGCCAGCGGCCGACAGCCCTACGAGCAGTACTTC. Protein: CASGRQPYEQYF.

This clone has more than one count but fewer than ten. This chain joins TRBV6-5 and TRBJ2-7; possibly TRBD1 for D (5 bases). CDR3 length: 13 residues. The germline V gene has CDR1 MNHEY and CDR2 SVGAGI. With 7 bases removed from V and 4 bases from J, the gap between germline ends came to 14 bases. CDR3 sequence: CASTAPGIYEQYF. CDR3 DNA sequence: TGTGCCAGCACCGCCCCAGGGATTTACGAGCAGTACTTC.

This clone was found a few times. The rearrangement uses TRBV5-1 and TRBJ2-5, with D hard to call. The V end lost 0 bases, the J end lost 0 bases, and 12 bases lay between the germline ends. The germline V gene has CDR1 SGHRS and CDR2 YFSETQ. The CDR3 is made up of 16 amino acids. This CDR3 is CASSLGAFSYQETQYF. The CDR3 nucleotides read TGCGCCAGCAGCTTGGGGGCCTTCTCGTACCAAGAGACCCAGTACTTC.

The chain is built from TRBV19 and TRBJ1-5; D uncertain. The CDR3 is 15 residues long. V shed 6 bases and J shed 2 bases, with 14 bases lying between them. CDR1 is LNHDA, CDR2 SQIVND, per germline (reference sequence). The chain's CDR3 is CASRGDMWRNQPQHF. DNA of the CDR3: TGTGCCAGTAGGGGAGACATGTGGCGCAATCAGCCCCAGCATTTT. The full variable domain, completed using reference TRBV19 and TRBJ1-5, is DGGITQSPKYLFRKEGQNVTLSCEQNLNHDAMYWYRQDPGQGLRLIYYSQIVNDFQKGDIAEGYSVSREKKESFPLTVTSAQKNPTAFYLCASRGDMWRNQPQHFGDGTRLSIL.

The chain links TRBV3-1 (or the pseudogene TRBV3-2) to TRBJ1-2, with D tentatively TRBD1 (6 bases). Germline V gene lookup returns CDR1 LGHDT and CDR2 YNNKEL (reference sequence). The CDR3 loop spans 16 amino acids. Trimming left V 4 bases short and J 4 bases short, with 19 bases between. This CDR3 is CASSPPMDRSVYGYTF. Written as DNA, the CDR3 is TGTGCCAGCAGCCCTCCCATGGACAGAAGTGTCTATGGCTACACCTTC.

This chain uses TRBV7-2 with TRBJ2-5; D may be TRBD2 (6 bases). This CDR3 region has 14 residues. The V end was cut by 5 bases, the J end by 1 base, with 11 bases between. The germline V gene has CDR1 SGHTA and CDR2 FQGNSA. DNA for the CDR3: TGTGCCAGCAGCCACGGGGGAGCCCAAGAGACCCAGTACTTC. Protein: CASSHGGAQETQYF.

The CDR3 loop is CSVAGDRDREKLFF. The DNA for the CDR3 is TGCAGCGTTGCCGGGGACAGGGATCGGGAAAAACTGTTTTTT. The genes are TRBV29-1 and TRBJ1-4, with 9 bases that match TRBD1. V gave up 4 bases and J gave up 8 bases; unmatched junction bases: 8. This CDR3 is built from 14 residues. Germline V gene sequence: CDR1 SQVTM, CDR2 ANQGSEA.

This chain links TRBV5-4 with TRBJ2-7, with D perhaps TRBD1 (6 bases). CDR1 and CDR2 from the germline V gene are SGHNT and YYREEE (reference sequence). This CDR3 region has 16 residues. Trimming shortened V by 0 bases and J by 1 base, and 14 bases separated the two germline ends. Written as DNA, the CDR3 is TGTGCCAGCAGCTTGGCCGGAGACAGGCGTTCCTACGAGCAGTACTTC. As protein: CASSLAGDRRSYEQYF.

V usage is TRBV11-3 and J usage is TRBJ2-7, with 11 bases lining up with TRBD1. The V gene end was trimmed by 2 bases and the J gene end by 3 bases; junction bases not matched to a gene: 3. Germline V lookup: CDR1 SGHNT, CDR2 YENEEA. This CDR3 is 15 amino acids long. This CDR3 reads CASSLTGQGVYEQYF. The CDR3 region has the DNA TGTGCCAGCAGCTTAACGGGACAGGGGGTCTACGAGCAGTACTTC.

This rearrangement joins TRBV28 to TRBJ1-1, with TRBD1 identical over 9 bases. The V gene end was trimmed by 3 bases and the J gene end by 4 bases; junction bases not matched to a gene: 6. The CDR3 is 15 residues long. CDR1 is MDHEN and CDR2 is SYDVKM in the germline V gene. CDR3: CASSLPGQGSTEAFF. In DNA form, the CDR3 reads TGTGCCAGCAGTTTGCCCGGACAGGGGAGCACTGAAGCTTTCTTT.

The chain is built from TRBV6-5 and TRBJ2-2; 9 bases align to TRBD1. The CDR3 extends over 16 amino acids. Germline trimming cut 0 bases from V and 6 bases from J; bases unmatched to any gene: 5. Germline assignment: CDR1 MNHEY and CDR2 SVGAGI. In DNA form, the CDR3 reads TGTGCCAGCAGTTACTCTGGGACAGGGCCAGCCGGGGAGCTGTTTTTT. Its translation is CASSYSGTGPAGELFF.

Here the CDR3 DNA reads TGCGCCAGCAGCCGCAGCAGGGGGGACACCGGGGAGCTGTTTTTT. It is translated as CASSRSRGDTGELFF. The rearrangement joins TRBV5-1 to TRBJ2-2; TRBD1 is a possible D gene (7 bases). V shed 4 bases and J shed 3 bases, with 13 bases lying between them. The CDR3 length is 15 residues. Germline V gene data show CDR1 as SGHRS and CDR2 as YFSETQ.

The chain has TRBV10-1 and TRBJ1-3; 10 bases map to TRBD1. J lost 2 bases, V lost 6 bases, and 1 base had no gene match. CDR1 and CDR2 (germline): WNHNN, SYGVQD (reference sequence). CDR3 length: 14 amino acids. This CDR3 reads CASRGQGAGNTIYF. The DNA for the CDR3 is TGCGCCAGCAGAGGACAGGGGGCTGGAAACACCATATATTTT.

The CDR3 nucleotides read TGTGCCTGGAGTGTACTGACTAGCTCGAGAAATGAGCAGTTCTTC. Its protein is CAWSVLTSSRNEQFF. This sequence joins TRBV30 and TRBJ2-1; 7 bases align to TRBD2. The junction had 9 bases not matched to a gene; V was cut back by 0 bases and J by 7 bases. There are 15 residues in the CDR3. Germline lookup yields CDR1 GTSNPN and CDR2 SVGIG (reference sequence). The variable domain in full, with the rest retrieved from reference TRBV30 and TRBJ2-1, is SQTIHQWPATLVQPVGSPLSLECTVEGTSNPNLYWYRQAAGRGLQLLFYSVGIGQISSEVPQNLSASRPQDRQFILSSKKLLLSDSGFYLCAWSVLTSSRNEQFFGPGTRLTVL.

This clone was seen a few times. The chain is built from TRBV29-1 and TRBJ1-2; unclear D gene. Trimming shortened V by 4 bases and J by 2 bases, and 8 bases separated the two germline ends. Germline V CDR1 and CDR2: SQVTM, ANQGSEA. The CDR3 contains 12 residues. This CDR3 reads CSVGTPNYGYTF. For the CDR3, the DNA is TGCAGCGTTGGTACTCCCAACTATGGCTACACCTTC.

This clone was picked up a small number of times. The V call is TRBV11-2, the J call TRBJ2-5; tentative D call: TRBD2 (5 bases). The germline CDR1 and CDR2 sequences are SGHAT and FQNNGV. This CDR3 region has 13 residues. Trimming removed 8 bases from V and 0 bases from J, with 10 bases in between. The CDR3 coding sequence is TGTGCCAGCGTAGCGCCCTACCAAGAGACCCAGTACTTC. It encodes CASVAPYQETQYF.